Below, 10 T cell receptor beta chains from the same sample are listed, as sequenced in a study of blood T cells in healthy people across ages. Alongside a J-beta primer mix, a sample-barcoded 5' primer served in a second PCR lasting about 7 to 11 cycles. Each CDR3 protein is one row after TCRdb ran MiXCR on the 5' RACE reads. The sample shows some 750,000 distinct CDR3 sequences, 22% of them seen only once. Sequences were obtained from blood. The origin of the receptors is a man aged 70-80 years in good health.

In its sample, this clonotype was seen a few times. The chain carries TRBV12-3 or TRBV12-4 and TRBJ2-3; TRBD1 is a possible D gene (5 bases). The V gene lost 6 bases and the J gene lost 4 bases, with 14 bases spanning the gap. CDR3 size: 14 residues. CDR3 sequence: CASRSIGHSDTQYF. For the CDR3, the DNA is TGTGCCAGCAGATCGATCGGACATTCAGATACGCAGTATTTT.

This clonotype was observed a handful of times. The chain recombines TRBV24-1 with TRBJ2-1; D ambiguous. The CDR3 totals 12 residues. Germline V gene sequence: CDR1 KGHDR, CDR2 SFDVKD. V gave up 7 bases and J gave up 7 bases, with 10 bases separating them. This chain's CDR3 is CATRGFTNEQFF. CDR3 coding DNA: TGTGCCACCAGGGGCTTCACTAATGAGCAGTTCTTC.

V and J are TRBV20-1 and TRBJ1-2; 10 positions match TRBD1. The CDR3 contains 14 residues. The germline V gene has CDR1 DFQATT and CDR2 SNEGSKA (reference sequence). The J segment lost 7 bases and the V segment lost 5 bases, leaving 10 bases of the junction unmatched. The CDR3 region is CSAQIRDRGSGYTF. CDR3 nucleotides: TGCAGTGCTCAAATTAGGGACAGGGGAAGTGGCTACACCTTC.

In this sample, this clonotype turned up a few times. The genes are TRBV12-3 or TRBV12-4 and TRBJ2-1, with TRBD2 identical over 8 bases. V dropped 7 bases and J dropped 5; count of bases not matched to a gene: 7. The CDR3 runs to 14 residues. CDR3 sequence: CASTPGLANNEQFF. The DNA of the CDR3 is TGTGCCAGCACTCCTGGACTAGCAAACAATGAGCAGTTCTTC.

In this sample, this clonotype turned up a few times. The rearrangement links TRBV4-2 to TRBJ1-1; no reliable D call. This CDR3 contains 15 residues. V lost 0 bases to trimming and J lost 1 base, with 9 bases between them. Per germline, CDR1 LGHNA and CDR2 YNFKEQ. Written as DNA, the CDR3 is TGTGCCAGCAGCCAAGAAGTAAGAGAGAACACTGAAGCTTTCTTT. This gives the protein CASSQEVRENTEAFF.

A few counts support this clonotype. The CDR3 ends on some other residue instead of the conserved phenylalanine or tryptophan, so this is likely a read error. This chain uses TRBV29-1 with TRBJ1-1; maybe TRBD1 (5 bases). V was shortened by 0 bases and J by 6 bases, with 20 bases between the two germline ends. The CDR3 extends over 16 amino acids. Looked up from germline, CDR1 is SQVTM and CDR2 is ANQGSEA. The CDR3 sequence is CSVEDNLFRVKAEAFS. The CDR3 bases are TGCAGCGTTGAAGACAATTTGTTCAGGGTAAAGGCTGAAGCTTTCTCT.

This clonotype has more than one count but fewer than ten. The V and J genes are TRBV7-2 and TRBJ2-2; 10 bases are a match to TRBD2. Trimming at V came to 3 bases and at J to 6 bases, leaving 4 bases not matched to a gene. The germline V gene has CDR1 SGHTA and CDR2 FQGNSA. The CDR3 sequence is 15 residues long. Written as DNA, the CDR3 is TGTGCCAGCAGCTTTCTAGCGGGAGTTGCCGGGGAGCTGTTTTTT. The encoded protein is CASSFLAGVAGELFF.

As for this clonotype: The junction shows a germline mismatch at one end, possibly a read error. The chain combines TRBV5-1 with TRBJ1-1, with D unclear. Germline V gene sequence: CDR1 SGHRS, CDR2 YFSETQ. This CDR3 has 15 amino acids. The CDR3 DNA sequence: TGCGCCAGCAGCTTGAGGGCCTCCATGAACACTGAAGCTTCCTTT. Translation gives CASSLRASMNTEASF.

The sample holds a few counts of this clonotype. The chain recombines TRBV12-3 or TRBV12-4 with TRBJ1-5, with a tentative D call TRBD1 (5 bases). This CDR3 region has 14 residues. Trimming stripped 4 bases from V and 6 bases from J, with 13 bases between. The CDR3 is CASSSGPGGQPQHF. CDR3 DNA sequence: TGTGCCAGCAGTTCAGGGCCAGGCGGTCAGCCCCAGCATTTT.

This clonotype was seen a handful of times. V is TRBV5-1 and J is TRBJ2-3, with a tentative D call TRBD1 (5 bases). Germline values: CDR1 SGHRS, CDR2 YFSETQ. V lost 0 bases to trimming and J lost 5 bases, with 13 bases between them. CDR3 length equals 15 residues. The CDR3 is CASSLASRVGDTQYF. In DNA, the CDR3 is TGCGCCAGCAGCTTGGCTTCCAGGGTTGGAGATACGCAGTATTTT.